This T cell receptor beta chain was identified during a study of cytomegalovirus exposure and HLA in healthy donors. There are a few counts of this clone. Its antigen is undetermined. Study-wide findings and caveats: Some segments of the V type, notably TRBV6-2 and TRBV6-3, were excluded as indistinguishable. On later analysis, the bulk of CMV-associated TCR beta chains appeared to be HLA-restricted.

PCR was performed using 60 Vbeta and 13 Jbeta primers. Produced via immunoSEQ multiplex PCR; TCRdb's table is partial and in-frame only. The table includes approximately 70,000 clones, about 70% detected once. CDR1 is MNHNS, CDR2 SASEGT, per germline. The CDR3 has 15 amino acids. V lost 4 bases and J 5 bases, leaving 14 bases between the germline ends. The chain links TRBV6-1 to TRBJ1-4, with D maybe TRBD1 (6 bases). The source is a man aged 35 to 55 in good health and CMV-seropositive. The sample consisted of PBMCs. The CDR3 loop reads CASSASTGQNEKLFF. The CDR3 bases are TGTGCCAGCAGTGCATCGACGGGACAAAATGAAAAACTGTTTTTT.